The 17 T cell receptor beta chains below come from one sample, sequenced in a study of early stage breast cancer tumors. Method: immunoSEQ multiplex PCR; TCRdb's copy keeps in-frame clones and lacks some. In the table there are approximately 20,000 clones, about 75% of which are singletons. The material sequenced was blood. All receptors come from a person aged 60 to 70 with breast cancer.

The chain joins TRBV4-1 to TRBJ1-1; 7 bases match TRBD1. Trimming removed 0 bases from V and 9 bases from J; junction bases left unmatched: 7. There are 14 residues in the CDR3. CDR1 and CDR2 from the germline V gene are MGHRA and YSYEKL. The CDR3 DNA sequence: TGCGCCAGCAGCCAAGATAGTATACAGGGGAAAGCTTTCTTT. It encodes CASSQDSIQGKAFF.

This chain uses TRBV25-1 with TRBJ1-2; D is perhaps TRBD1 (6 bases). There are 14 residues in the CDR3. V lost 4 bases to trimming and J lost 8 bases, with 17 bases between them. From germline, CDR1 is MGHDK and CDR2 SYGVNS. The CDR3 DNA reads as TGTGCCAGCAGTGGCCTGGCGGGGGCGGAGGGCTACACCTTC. This encodes CASSGLAGAEGYTF.

V and J are TRBV9 and TRBJ2-5; TRBD2 agrees at 7 bases. The germline V gene has CDR1 SGDLS and CDR2 YYNGEE. Unmatched junction bases numbered 4, after V lost 0 bases and J lost 2 bases. CDR3 length equals 15 residues. The CDR3 protein is CASSVEAGAQETQYF. The CDR3 DNA reads as TGTGCCAGCAGCGTAGAGGCGGGAGCACAAGAGACCCAGTACTTC.

V is TRBV5-4 and J is TRBJ1-1; 7 nucleotides match TRBD1. The CDR3 totals 15 residues. The V gene's germline CDR1 is SGHNT and CDR2 YYREEE (reference sequence). Trimming at V came to 0 bases and at J to 3 bases, leaving 5 bases not matched to a gene. The CDR3 DNA reads TGTGCCAGCAGCTTGGTGCAGGGGGTACACACTGAAGCTTTCTTT. Residues: CASSLVQGVHTEAFF.

V is TRBV21-1 and J is TRBJ2-2; the table gives TRBD2 as D, unverified against the DNA. TRBV21-1 is a documented pseudogene. The CDR3 has 16 residues. CDR3 nucleotides: TGTGCCCGAAGTCCCGGGAACAGATGGAACACCGGGGAGCTGTTTTTT. This translates into CARSPGNRWNTGELFF.

The rearrangement uses TRBV6-5 and TRBJ1-2; no reliable D call. CDR3 size: 13 residues. V lost 0 bases, J lost 4 bases, and 6 bases lay in between. The germline gives CDR1 MNHEY, CDR2 SVGAGI. CDR3 residues: CASSYSSSYGYTF. CDR3 nucleotide sequence: TGTGCCAGCAGTTACTCCTCGTCCTATGGCTACACCTTC.

The chain employs TRBV7-6 and TRBJ2-1, with 11 nucleotides matching TRBD2. Germline V gene sequence: CDR1 SGHVS, CDR2 FNYEAQ. V shed 5 bases and J 6 bases; nucleotides not matched to a gene: 6. This CDR3 region has 15 residues. The CDR3 reads CASSPFSGGANEQFF. The CDR3 DNA is TGTGCCAGCAGCCCGTTTAGCGGGGGGGCCAATGAGCAGTTCTTC.

This clone has a handful of counts. The chain recombines TRBV5-4 with TRBJ2-5; D call uncertain. The germline V and J ends were trimmed by 0 bases and 1 base, with 13 bases remaining between them. This CDR3 is 16 amino acids long. Per germline, CDR1 SGHNT and CDR2 YYREEE (reference sequence). CDR3 sequence: CASSLEAFEIQETQYF. DNA for the CDR3: TGTGCCAGCAGCTTGGAGGCTTTCGAGATCCAAGAGACCCAGTACTTC. Filled out from reference TRBV5-4 and TRBJ2-5, the complete variable domain reads ETGVTQSPTHLIKTRGQQVTLRCSSQSGHNTVSWYQQALGQGPQFIFQYYREEENGRGNFPPRFSGLQFPNYSSELNVNALELDDSALYLCASSLEAFEIQETQYFGPGTRLLVL.

A single count supports this clone. The V call is TRBV30, the J call TRBJ2-2; D may be TRBD1 (5 bases). CDR1 is GTSNPN, CDR2 SVGIG, per germline (reference sequence). V lost 3 bases to trimming and J lost 6 bases, with 8 bases between them. The CDR3 consists of 12 residues. Here the CDR3 reads CAWRGDPGELFF. In DNA form, the CDR3 reads TGTGCCTGGAGAGGGGATCCCGGGGAGCTGTTTTTT.

This chain uses TRBV29-1 with TRBJ2-5; no definite D call. Trimming cost V 6 bases and J 6 bases, with 8 bases left between them. Germline V gene sequence: CDR1 SQVTM, CDR2 ANQGSEA. This CDR3 is built from 10 residues. The CDR3 loop is CSVASQTQYF. The DNA for the CDR3 is TGCAGCGTAGCTTCACAGACCCAGTACTTC.

V usage is TRBV27 and J usage is TRBJ2-5; a possible D gene is TRBD1 (6 bases). The V and J ends lost 8 bases and 3 bases respectively, with 19 bases between them. The CDR3 spans 15 residues. Germline assignment: CDR1 MNHEY and CDR2 SMNVEV (reference sequence). CDR3 DNA: TGTGCCAGCTCCTTGGGGGCGCGTTCCGAAGAGACCCAGTACTTC. Translating gives CASSLGARSEETQYF.

V gene TRBV19 combines with J gene TRBJ1-5; tentative D call: TRBD1 (5 bases). Germline V CDR1 and CDR2: LNHDA, SQIVND (reference sequence). The CDR3 totals 16 residues. V was trimmed by 4 bases and J by 2 bases, leaving 15 bases between them. CDR3 sequence: CASSRAGGHGNQPQHF. CDR3 DNA sequence: TGTGCCAGTAGTAGGGCAGGAGGACACGGCAATCAGCCCCAGCATTTT.

This clone turned up a few times. The chain combines TRBV6-5 with TRBJ2-7; D gene ambiguous. The germline CDR1 and CDR2 sequences are MNHEY and SVGAGI. Deletions cut 4 bases from V and 7 bases from J, with 14 bases between. The CDR3 is 13 residues long. The CDR3 DNA reads as TGTGCCAGCAGTTCGTCAATCCACGGGGAGCAGTACTTC. Translated, it gives CASSSSIHGEQYF.

The chain employs TRBV9 and TRBJ1-6; D ambiguous. The germline CDR1 and CDR2 sequences are SGDLS and YYNGEE. The CDR3 sequence is 15 residues long. V shed 4 bases and J shed 9 bases, with 17 bases lying between them. Here the CDR3 reads CASSPGLDRTSPLHF. DNA of the CDR3: TGTGCCAGCAGCCCGGGCCTTGACCGTACTTCACCCCTCCACTTT.

This clone showed up just once. This sequence joins TRBV2 and TRBJ1-5, with 7 positions matching TRBD1. CDR3 length: 15 residues. Germline lookup yields CDR1 SNHLY and CDR2 FYNNEI. Unmatched junction bases numbered 11, after V lost 6 bases and J lost 6 bases. CDR3 amino acids: CASSLSGQRIQPQHF. In DNA, the CDR3 is TGTGCCAGCAGCCTATCGGGACAGCGGATTCAGCCCCAGCATTTT. Using reference TRBV2 and TRBJ1-5 for the parts outside the CDR3, the full variable domain is EPEVTQTPSHQVTQMGQEVILRCVPISNHLYFYWYRQILGQKVEFLVSFYNNEISEKSEIFDDQFSVERPDGSNFTLKIRSTKLEDSAMYFCASSLSGQRIQPQHFGDGTRLSIL.

This clone was found once. The V gene is TRBV27, the J gene TRBJ2-3; no clear D gene. CDR1 and CDR2 (germline): MNHEY, SMNVEV (reference sequence). This CDR3 spans 14 amino acids. Trimming stripped 3 bases from V and 1 base from J, with 8 bases between. The CDR3 reads CASSFLVGTDTQYF. CDR3 DNA: TGTGCCAGCAGTTTTTTGGTAGGCACAGATACGCAGTATTTT.

V and J are TRBV9 and TRBJ2-3; D ambiguous. The germline gives CDR1 SGDLS, CDR2 YYNGEE. The CDR3 is 14 residues long. The V end was cut by 3 bases, the J end by 2 bases, with 10 bases between. The chain's CDR3 is CASSARQYTDTQYF. The CDR3 DNA follows: TGTGCCAGCAGCGCGAGGCAGTACACAGATACGCAGTATTTT.